This T cell receptor beta chain is drawn from a study of CD8+ T cells in alopecia areata (dated by TCRdb to 2017 to 2018). For context, the study as a whole: Treated patients were enrolled in an open-label pilot trial of oral tofacitinib, 5 to 10 mg twice daily, for moderate-to-severe alopecia areata. RNA was extracted with the PAXgene miRNA kit for fixed scalp, the miRNeasy kit for PBMCs, and the RNeasy kit for mouse skin. In both human patients and the C3H/HeJ mouse model, the study applied high-throughput TCRbeta sequencing to look at T cell clonal expansion in alopecia areata. Clonality in the scalp was compared among normal scalp (n=4), patchy alopecia areata scalp (n=8), and alopecia totalis/universalis scalp (n=8). TCRbeta CDR3 regions were amplified by immunoSEQ multiplex PCR with 35 Vbeta forward and 13 Jbeta reverse primers. Scalp tissue and sorted CD4+ and CD8+ peripheral blood T cells from patchy and totalis/universalis alopecia areata patients and from healthy controls were covered by human TCRbeta sequencing. Patients stayed on tofacitinib for 6 to 18 months and then had 6 months of follow-up off drug so that delayed response and recurrence could be assessed. The SALT score, which quantifies the percentage of affected scalp surface area, was used to measure disease severity in treated patients. Biopsies were taken from tofacitinib-treated patients at baseline and at 4 and 24 weeks of treatment, and a later scalp biopsy was taken in several of the tofacitinib-treated patients. General findings and caveats noted by the study authors: Shared TCR sequences between patients were less evident than in mice, which may be partly attributable to HLA diversity in the patient population. During tofacitinib treatment, many expanded lesional clones stuck around in both scalp and blood, and this persistence may partly explain why relapse happens after treatment is stopped. Tofacitinib significantly lowered scalp clonality and the number of expanded CD8+ clones among the top 100 scalp clones. Scalp TCR repertoire analysis is complicated because resident alphabeta T cells in normal human skin are also sequenced, whereas mouse skin is dominated by gammadelta T cells. Because the treated cohort was small and had only one nonresponder, larger studies are needed to examine links between baseline CD8+ expansion and response. Higher clonality and more expanded CD8+ clones were observed in lesional scalp than in normal scalp, particularly in alopecia totalis/universalis, a finding suggestive of antigenic drive.

This specimen's treatment or condition label, per the study, means: oral pan-JAK inhibitor, 5-10 mg twice daily. Lesional scalp punch biopsies and peripheral blood were obtained from alopecia areata patients. PBMCs were isolated by density centrifugation and stained for CD3, CD4 and CD8, after which CD4+ and CD8+ T cells were sorted on a FACSAria. Only a few counts were recorded for this clone. Its cognate antigen has yet to be identified. Per-nucleotide qualities are absent, and no much larger clonotype sits a single base away. According to the germline V gene, CDR1 reads SGHNT and CDR2 reads YENEEA. The CDR3, cysteine through phenylalanine, is 13 amino acids long. The entry retains the CDR3 DNA only, 39 bases that are in frame from base 1. V is shortened by 0 bases, J by 4 bases, and the region joining them spans 7 bases. Receptors were amplified or captured by the immunoSEQ multiplex PCR assay. RNA was extracted from all samples and reverse transcribed into cDNA as template for TCR sequencing. SuperScript III was used for first-strand cDNA synthesis, primed with a 2:1 mix of oligo-dT and random hexamers. A synthetic immune receptor repertoire was used to assess amplification bias, and residual bias was removed computationally. From the authors' description of their analysis: Raw reads were preprocessed to remove errors, and CDR3 was defined by IMGT conventions from the conserved cysteine to phenylalanine. Clonality was calculated as 1 minus Shannon entropy normalized by log2 of the number of productive unique TCRs. Whether scalp clones were CD4 or CD8 was inferred by matching scalp TCRbeta sequences against CD4 and CD8 repertoires sorted from blood. TCRdb retrieved this table from immuneACCESS and kept in-frame rearrangements only. Not all clones are present; in checked studies, unresolved V genes account for under half, and no reason is known for the remainder. V and J calls and clone size are those listed in that table; D and trimming were worked out from the DNA. In this sample the table shows fewer than 200,000 clones, approximately 52% of which occur a single time. Jointly, the top ten make up roughly 17% of the sample.

This chain joins TRBV11-3 to TRBJ2-7, with the D gene not confidently named. The sample was CD4+ T cells sorted from blood, taken at approximately week 56, from a patient treated with tofacitinib. The TCR sequence derives from a human donor with alopecia areata. The DNA is as follows: TGTGCCAGCAGCTTAGACGTGACGTACGAGCAGTACTTC. It translates to CASSLDVTYEQYF.